Given below is one T cell receptor (beta chain) in context. What it binds is unknown. The data belong to a study of blood T cells in healthy people across ages. Study outcomes and limitations: As naive T cell percentage varied, TCR beta diversity correlated strongly with it.

Germline CDR1 reads SNHLY; CDR2 reads FYNNEI. With V trimmed by 4 bases and J by 5 bases, 5 bases remained unmatched. This CDR3 is built from 14 residues. All donors came from Russia, were Caucasian and healthy, and spanned ages roughly 6 to 100. Total RNA was extracted at no less than 6 micrograms per sample. A J-beta primer mix and a sample-barcoded 5' primer were used in a second PCR of roughly 7 to 12 cycles. A single record per CDR3 protein comes from TCRdb applying MiXCR to the 5' RACE reads. The repertoire holds around 1,100,000 distinct CDR3 sequences, roughly two fifths seen once, with roughly 13% in the top ten.

Sequencing input: blood. This clonotype was sampled from a man younger than 30 in good health. The V and J genes are TRBV2 and TRBJ2-3; 8 positions match TRBD1. The CDR3 sequence is CASSVAGGVDTQYF. The CDR3 DNA reads TGTGCCAGCAGTGTGGCAGGGGGCGTAGATACGCAGTATTTT. The full variable domain, rest sourced from reference TRBV2 and TRBJ2-3, is EPEVTQTPSHQVTQMGQEVILRCVPISNHLYFYWYRQILGQKVEFLVSFYNNEISEKSEIFDDQFSVERPDGSNFTLKIRSTKLEDSAMYFCASSVAGGVDTQYFGPGTRLTVL.